Shown below are 27 T cell receptor beta chains from a single sample sequenced in a study of T cells in Graves' hyperthyroidism and ophthalmopathy (dated by TCRdb to between 2018 and 2021). Library construction relied on multiplex PCR. Instrument on record: Illumina HiSeq 2000. TCR beta CDR3 regions were amplified from RNA transcripts. A first-round RT-PCR of the TCR CDR3 used the HTBI primer set with the Qiagen OneStep RT-PCR kit. TCRdb took the public reads, trimmed them with fastp at Q25, ran MiXCR for clone calling and kept in-frame beta chains. Records with the same CDR3 protein are collapsed into one entry carrying the most frequent genes and DNA. Present in this sample are around 700,000 distinct CDR3 sequences, about 19% of which were seen just once. Of the sample, approximately 16% is held by the ten largest clones. Sequencing was done on a sample of blood. These receptor sequences come from a woman aged 45 to 65 with Graves' hyperthyroidism that later progressed to Graves' ophthalmopathy.

This chain links TRBV6-2 or TRBV6-3 with TRBJ1-4; possible D gene TRBD1, 6 bases. The germline V and J ends were trimmed by 7 bases and 8 bases, with 17 bases remaining between them. The CDR3 runs to 14 residues. Looked up from germline, CDR1 is MNHEY and CDR2 is SVGEGT. CDR3 sequence (DNA): TGTGCCAGCACTACAGGGCGGGCGAGCGAAAAACTGTTTTTT. It is translated as CASTTGRASEKLFF.

This clonotype appeared many times. This sequence joins TRBV29-1 and TRBJ2-3; TRBD1 aligns across 8 bases. The germline V gene has CDR1 SQVTM and CDR2 ANQGSEA. Losses at the gene ends were 0 bases for V and 6 bases for J; bases not matched to a gene: 2. This CDR3 contains 13 residues. The CDR3 DNA is TGCAGCGTTGAAGAGGCAGGGGGCGATACGCAGTATTTT. Its translation: CSVEEAGGDTQYF.

The rearrangement links TRBV4-1 to TRBJ1-3, with D possibly being TRBD1 (6 bases). Looked up from germline, CDR1 is MGHRA and CDR2 is YSYEKL. The CDR3 consists of 14 residues. Trimming cost V 4 bases and J 3 bases, with 10 bases left between them. The CDR3 loop is CASSPYRDGNTIYF. The CDR3 DNA follows: TGCGCCAGCAGCCCGTACAGGGATGGAAACACCATATATTTT.

V and J are TRBV20-1 and TRBJ2-1; 8 bases are a match to TRBD2. V lost 7 bases to trimming and J lost 4 bases; unmatched junction nucleotides: 15. CDR1 is DFQATT, CDR2 SNEGSKA, per germline (reference sequence). This CDR3 region has 16 residues. The CDR3 protein is CSGGGRRASGYNEQFF. As DNA, the CDR3 is TGCAGTGGAGGAGGCCGGAGGGCTAGCGGGTACAATGAGCAGTTCTTC.

The chain is built from TRBV12-3 or TRBV12-4 and TRBJ1-2, with 8 bases identical to TRBD1. CDR3 length equals 13 residues. Unmatched junction bases numbered 5, after V lost 5 bases and J lost 6 bases. This CDR3 reads CASSPTGGDGYTF. The CDR3 nucleotides read TGTGCCAGCAGTCCAACAGGGGGAGATGGCTACACCTTC.

This clonotype came up a few times. J is TRBJ2-7 and V is TRBV20-1; 7 bases are shared with TRBD2. The CDR3 is 14 residues long. V lost 6 bases and J lost 2; bases outside the gene matches: 10. Germline V gene lookup returns CDR1 DFQATT and CDR2 SNEGSKA (reference sequence). The CDR3 sequence: CSAPGEGGAYEQYF. CDR3 in DNA: TGCAGTGCACCCGGGGAGGGCGGAGCCTACGAGCAGTACTTC.

Ten or more counts support this clonotype. The chain has TRBV3-1 and TRBJ2-6; D is perhaps TRBD2 (5 bases). Germline CDR1 and CDR2: LGHDT and YNNKEL (reference sequence). V was shortened by 2 bases and J by 3 bases, with 8 bases between the two germline ends. The CDR3 runs to 15 residues. The CDR3 reads CASSQTRGGANVLTF. CDR3 coding DNA: TGTGCCAGCAGCCAAACTAGAGGTGGGGCCAACGTCCTGACTTTC.

J is TRBJ1-5 and V is TRBV5-1, with D maybe TRBD1 (6 bases). Trimming shortened V by 0 bases and J by 5 bases, and 12 bases separated the two germline ends. Germline CDR1 is SGHRS and CDR2 is YFSETQ. The CDR3 extends over 15 amino acids. The CDR3, as DNA: TGCGCCAGCAGCTTGGAGGGGGGGAGTGATCAGCCCCAGCATTTT. This gives the protein CASSLEGGSDQPQHF.

The sample holds one count of this clonotype. Since the CDR3 does not end with the conserved phenylalanine or tryptophan, this likely comes from a read error. The J gene is TRBJ1-6, the V gene TRBV3-1; perhaps TRBD1 as D (5 bases). Germline-derived CDR1 and CDR2 are LGHDT and YNNKEL (reference sequence). CDR3 length: 16 residues. V lost 3 bases to trimming and J lost 5 bases, with 14 bases between them. CDR3 nucleotide sequence: TGTGCCAGCAGCCAGAGGGACCCAGCCAATAATTCACCCCTCCACTGT. Its protein product is CASSQRDPANNSPLHC.

This clonotype was counted ten times or more. This chain links TRBV9 with TRBJ1-2; TRBD1 matches 7 bases. The V gene end was trimmed by 3 bases and the J gene end by 8 bases; junction bases not matched to a gene: 7. The germline gives CDR1 SGDLS, CDR2 YYNGEE. This CDR3 has 13 residues. CDR3 sequence (DNA): TGTGCCAGCAGCGAGTCCCGGGACAGCGGCTACACCTTC. It encodes CASSESRDSGYTF.

This clonotype has only a few counts. CDR3 loop: CAWSVFGYGYTF. CDR3 coding DNA: TGTGCCTGGAGTGTTTTCGGGTATGGCTACACCTTC. The chain uses TRBV30 and TRBJ1-2; D is unclear. Germline V gives CDR1 GTSNPN, CDR2 SVGIG (reference sequence). The CDR3 has 12 residues. The V and J ends lost 0 bases and 5 bases respectively, with 7 bases between them.

This chain joins TRBV6-1 and TRBJ2-7, with D possibly being TRBD1 or TRBD2 (5 bases each). This CDR3 region has 13 residues. The germline V gene has CDR1 MNHNS and CDR2 SASEGT. The V and J ends lost 3 bases and 5 bases respectively, with 11 bases between them. The DNA for the CDR3 is TGTGCCAGCAGTGAGCGAGGGGCCCACGAGCAGTACTTC. Its translation: CASSERGAHEQYF.

This clonotype was recorded at least ten times. The chain is built from TRBV12-3 or TRBV12-4 and TRBJ1-5, with no clear D. Trimming left V 5 bases short and J 7 bases short, with 15 bases between. This CDR3 has 14 amino acids. CDR3 nucleotide sequence: TGTGCCAGCAGTCACCGGGTTTCCGGGCAGCCCCAGCATTTT. This sequence encodes CASSHRVSGQPQHF.

The V and J genes are TRBV3-1 and TRBJ2-1; D is unclear. The CDR3 totals 15 residues. CDR1 is LGHDT, CDR2 YNNKEL, per germline (reference sequence). V lost 6 bases to trimming and J lost 1 base, with 13 bases between them. The CDR3 here is CASSYSITSYNEQFF. The CDR3 DNA follows: TGTGCCAGCAGTTACTCGATTACTTCCTACAATGAGCAGTTCTTC.

There are a few counts of this clonotype. The rearrangement links TRBV13 to TRBJ2-1, with 11 positions matching TRBD2. CDR3 length equals 16 residues. V lost 5 bases, J lost 1 base, and 4 bases stayed unmatched. Looked up from germline, CDR1 is PRHDT and CDR2 is FYEKMQ (reference sequence). CDR3 residues: CASSGGLAGSYNEQFF. The CDR3 DNA follows: TGTGCCAGCAGCGGCGGACTAGCGGGTTCCTACAATGAGCAGTTCTTC. The entire variable domain, with the rest obtained from reference TRBV13 and TRBJ2-1, is as follows: AAGVIQSPRHLIKEKRETATLKCYPIPRHDTVYWYQQGPGQDPQFLISFYEKMQSDKGSIPDRFSAQQFSDYHSELNMSSLELGDSALYFCASSGGLAGSYNEQFFGPGTRLTVL.

The gene calls are TRBV29-1 and TRBJ2-3; tentatively, D is TRBD2 (6 bases). The CDR3 has 14 amino acids. Germline lookup yields CDR1 SQVTM and CDR2 ANQGSEA. Trimming took off 3 bases at V and 5 bases at J, with 15 bases between the two ends. The CDR3 reads CSVEGGAHGDTQYF. CDR3 bases: TGCAGCGTTGAGGGAGGTGCCCACGGAGATACGCAGTATTTT.

CDR3 in DNA: TGCGCCAGCAGCCGTTCAGGGGGCGGATTGAGCAATCAGCCCCAGCATTTT. Its protein product is CASSRSGGGLSNQPQHF. V and J are TRBV4-1 and TRBJ1-5; 8 bases agree with TRBD1. Germline loops: CDR1 MGHRA, CDR2 YSYEKL. After removal of 4 bases from V and 1 base from J, the junction contained 9 bases not matched to a gene. CDR3 length: 17 amino acids.

This clonotype was detected only a few times. This chain joins TRBV3-1 and TRBJ1-2; possible D gene TRBD1, 5 bases. CDR1 is LGHDT and CDR2 is YNNKEL in the germline V gene (reference sequence). This CDR3 spans 15 amino acids. V lost 0 bases to trimming and J lost 3 bases, with 11 bases between them. Here the CDR3 reads CASSQERGSYYGYTF. The CDR3 DNA is TGTGCCAGCAGCCAAGAAAGGGGCAGCTACTATGGCTACACCTTC.

This clonotype was recorded many times. The genes are TRBV29-1 and TRBJ2-5; D may match TRBD1 or TRBD2 (5 bases each). Trimming took 6 bases from V and 2 from J, leaving 13 bases between them. CDR1 is SQVTM and CDR2 is ANQGSEA in the germline V gene. CDR3 length: 13 residues. The CDR3 DNA reads TGCAGCGTCGAGGGGACGGCACAAGAGACCCAGTACTTC. It translates to CSVEGTAQETQYF.

This clonotype was seen a few times. The V call is TRBV7-3, the J call TRBJ1-6; no firm D call. The CDR3 consists of 16 residues. Trimming left V 2 bases short and J 3 bases short, with 11 bases between. From germline, CDR1 is SGHTA and CDR2 FQGTGA. CDR3 in DNA: TGTGCCAGCAGCTTACGGTCCAGGTTCTATAATTCACCCCTCCACTTT. It codes for CASSLRSRFYNSPLHF.

The gene calls are TRBV20-1 and TRBJ1-5; TRBD1 might be the D (6 bases). The germline V and J ends were trimmed by 6 bases and 0 bases, with 12 bases remaining between them. The germline V gene encodes CDR1 DFQATT and CDR2 SNEGSKA (reference sequence). The CDR3 has 14 residues. Written as DNA, the CDR3 is TGCAGTGCGTGGACAGCGTATAGCAATCAGCCCCAGCATTTT. Translating it yields CSAWTAYSNQPQHF.

V and J are TRBV6-1 and TRBJ1-2; D ambiguous. This CDR3 region has 16 residues. Trimming stripped 3 bases from V and 4 bases from J, with 18 bases between. The V gene's germline CDR1 is MNHNS and CDR2 SASEGT. The CDR3, as DNA: TGTGCCAGCAGTGAGTTTTGGGCAGGAGAATCCTATGGCTACACCTTC. This codes for CASSEFWAGESYGYTF.

In its sample, this clonotype was seen many times. The chain joins TRBV20-1 to TRBJ2-7; D may match TRBD1 or TRBD2 (6 bases each). With 4 bases removed from V and 9 bases from J, the gap between germline ends came to 13 bases. CDR3 size: 11 residues. CDR1 is DFQATT, CDR2 SNEGSKA, per germline (reference sequence). CDR3 residues: CSAMGGPGQYF. DNA of the CDR3: TGCAGTGCTATGGGGGGCCCGGGGCAGTACTTC.

This clonotype came up many times. CDR3 DNA: TGCGCCAGCAGTGAGTCGGGGTTCTATGGCTACACCTTC. Translation gives CASSESGFYGYTF. This chain uses TRBV10-1 with TRBJ1-2; D gene ambiguous. Germline values: CDR1 WNHNN, CDR2 SYGVQD (reference sequence). With 0 bases removed from V and 4 bases from J, the gap between germline ends came to 6 bases. The CDR3 loop spans 13 amino acids.

There are a few counts of this clonotype. The chain recombines TRBV19 with TRBJ2-4; 11 bases are a match to TRBD2. In germline, CDR1 is LNHDA, CDR2 SQIVND (reference sequence). Trimming took 2 bases from V and 5 from J; bases not matched to a gene: 8. The CDR3 sequence is 17 residues long. The CDR3 is CASSISQLAGGQNIQYF. CDR3 bases: TGTGCCAGTAGTATAAGTCAGCTAGCGGGGGGCCAAAACATTCAGTACTTC.

This chain connects TRBV7-8 to TRBJ1-4; perhaps TRBD1 as D (5 bases). V lost 7 bases to trimming and J lost 8 bases, with 20 bases between them. Germline-derived CDR1 and CDR2 are SGHVS and FQNEAQ. The CDR3 length is 15 residues. The CDR3 reads CASIPHQGGDEKLFF. CDR3 DNA: TGTGCCAGCATCCCGCACCAGGGTGGAGACGAAAAACTGTTTTTT.

This clonotype appeared a few times. CDR3 nucleotides: TGTGCCAGCAGTTTCGGCCGGCAGTATTTT. The encoded protein is CASSFGRQYF. V is TRBV12-3 or TRBV12-4 and J is TRBJ2-3; D gene uncertain. The CDR3 has 10 residues. V was trimmed by 3 bases and J by 11 bases, leaving 6 bases between them.